This record concerns one T cell receptor beta chain sequence. The target antigen is unknown. V was clipped by 7 bases and J by 3 bases; unmatched bases: 6. This CDR3 is 14 amino acids long. Germline V CDR1 and CDR2: DFQATT, SNEGSKA (reference sequence). The data were taken from a study of T-cell reconstitution after alpha-beta-depleted transplantation in children. Study-wide findings and caveats: TCRbeta diversity was high at day 60 in some patients (a result of surviving recipient T cells and thymic progenitors). Reports say that about two months after transplant, the alpha-beta T cells came out of several hundred graft clones that had expanded.

For TCRbeta, the library was prepared with unique molecular identifiers. TCRdb processed the PCR reads anew with MiXCR; each CDR3 protein has one entry. The sample includes approximately 350,000 distinct CDR3 sequences, around 15% of them seen just once. This material consisted of PBMCs, mostly from graft donor cells, taken 360 days after TCRalphabeta/CD19-depleted stem cell transplant. The sequence derives from a male patient aged 2-10 years who had a stem cell transplant for acute lymphoblastic leukemia, so the T cells may come from the graft donor. The chain is built from TRBV20-1 and TRBJ2-1; the match to TRBD2 covers 10 bases. CDR3 sequence: CSVPLAGDYNEQFF. Here the CDR3 DNA reads TGCAGTGTCCCCCTAGCGGGAGACTACAATGAGCAGTTCTTC.